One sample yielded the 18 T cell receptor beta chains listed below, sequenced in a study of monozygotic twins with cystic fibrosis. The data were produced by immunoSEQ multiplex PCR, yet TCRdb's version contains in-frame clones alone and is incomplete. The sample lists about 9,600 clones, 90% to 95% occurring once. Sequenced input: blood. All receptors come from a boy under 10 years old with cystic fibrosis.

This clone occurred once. The CDR3 protein is CASSQHPLSGGGPQETQYF. Written as DNA, the CDR3 is TGCGCCAGCAGCCAGCACCCCCTTTCCGGGGGGGGCCCCCAAGAGACCCAGTACTTC. This rearrangement joins TRBV4-3 to TRBJ2-5, with 8 nucleotides matching TRBD2. With V trimmed by 3 bases and J by 1 base, 16 bases remained unmatched. The CDR3 has 19 residues. The germline gives CDR1 LGHNA, CDR2 YSLEER.

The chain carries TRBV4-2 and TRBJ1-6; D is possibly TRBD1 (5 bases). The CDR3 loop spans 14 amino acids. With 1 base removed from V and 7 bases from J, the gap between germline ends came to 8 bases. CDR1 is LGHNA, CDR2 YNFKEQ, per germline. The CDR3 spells CASSQAWGNSPLHF. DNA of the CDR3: TGTGCCAGCAGCCAAGCGTGGGGGAATTCACCCCTCCACTTT.

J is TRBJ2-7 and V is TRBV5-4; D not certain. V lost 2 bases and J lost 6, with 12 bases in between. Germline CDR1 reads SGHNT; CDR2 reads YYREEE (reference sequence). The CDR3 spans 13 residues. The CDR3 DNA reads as TGTGCCAGCAGCTTAAGCCCGACGGGCGAGCAGTACGTC. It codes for CASSLSPTGEQYV.

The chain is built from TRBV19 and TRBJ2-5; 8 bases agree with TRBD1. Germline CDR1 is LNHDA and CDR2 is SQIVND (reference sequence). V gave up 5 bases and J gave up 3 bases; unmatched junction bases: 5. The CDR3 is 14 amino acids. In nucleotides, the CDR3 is TGTGCCAGTAGTGCCTCAGGGGGCAAAGAGACCCAGTACTTC. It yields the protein CASSASGGKETQYF.

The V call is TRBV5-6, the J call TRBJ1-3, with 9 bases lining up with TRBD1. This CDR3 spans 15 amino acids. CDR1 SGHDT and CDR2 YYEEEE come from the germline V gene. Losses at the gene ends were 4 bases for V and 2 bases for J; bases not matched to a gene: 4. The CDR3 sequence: CASSPGTGTGNTIYF. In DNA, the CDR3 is TGTGCCAGCAGCCCAGGGACAGGGACTGGAAACACCATATATTTT.

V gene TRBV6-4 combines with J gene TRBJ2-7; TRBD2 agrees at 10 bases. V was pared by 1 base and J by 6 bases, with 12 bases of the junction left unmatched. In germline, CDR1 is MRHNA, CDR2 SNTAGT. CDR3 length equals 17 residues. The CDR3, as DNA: TGTGCCAGCAGTGACTTGCGCGGGCTAGCGGGGGAACGCGAGCAGTACGTC. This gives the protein CASSDLRGLAGEREQYV.

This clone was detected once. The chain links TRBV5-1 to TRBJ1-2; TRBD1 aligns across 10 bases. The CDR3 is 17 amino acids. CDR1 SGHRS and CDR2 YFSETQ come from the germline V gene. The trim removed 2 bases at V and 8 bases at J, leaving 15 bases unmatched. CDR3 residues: CASSLGSTGGAPGGYTF. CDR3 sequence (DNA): TGCGCCAGCAGCTTAGGATCGACAGGGGGCGCCCCGGGGGGCTACACCTTC.

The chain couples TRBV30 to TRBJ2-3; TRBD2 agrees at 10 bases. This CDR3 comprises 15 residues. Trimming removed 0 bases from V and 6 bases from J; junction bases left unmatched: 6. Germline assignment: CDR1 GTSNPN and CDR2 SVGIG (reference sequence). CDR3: CAWSVQRGGPDTQYF. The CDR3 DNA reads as TGTGCCTGGAGTGTGCAGCGGGGGGGCCCGGATACGCAGTATTTT.

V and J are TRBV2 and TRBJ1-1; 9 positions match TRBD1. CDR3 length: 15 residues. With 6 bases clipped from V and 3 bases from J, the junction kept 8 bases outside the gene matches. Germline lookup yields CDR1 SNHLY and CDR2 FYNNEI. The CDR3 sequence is CASRPRDRAYTEAFF. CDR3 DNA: TGTGCCAGCAGGCCCCGGGACAGGGCATACACTGAAGCTTTCTTT.

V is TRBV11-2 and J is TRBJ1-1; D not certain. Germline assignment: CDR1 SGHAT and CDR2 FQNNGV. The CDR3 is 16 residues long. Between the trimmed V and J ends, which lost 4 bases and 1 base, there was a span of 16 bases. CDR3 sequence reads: CASSSGGWGPNTEAFF. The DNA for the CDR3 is TGTGCCAGCAGCTCGGGAGGGTGGGGTCCGAACACTGAAGCTTTCTTT.

CDR3 sequence: CASSESWRGVNLYEQYF. The DNA for the CDR3 is TGTGCCAGCAGTGAATCTTGGCGGGGGGTAAACCTCTACGAGCAGTACTTC. The chain combines TRBV25-1 with TRBJ2-7; 8 bases align to TRBD2. V lost 1 base to trimming and J lost 3 bases; unmatched junction nucleotides: 11. The CDR3 is made up of 17 amino acids. The germline gives CDR1 MGHDK, CDR2 SYGVNS.

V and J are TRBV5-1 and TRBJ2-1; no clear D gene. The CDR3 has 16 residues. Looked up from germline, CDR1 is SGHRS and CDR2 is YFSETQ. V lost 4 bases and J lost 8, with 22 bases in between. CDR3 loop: CASSQAGQTFRYEQFF. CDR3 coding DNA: TGCGCCAGCAGCCAAGCCGGGCAGACGTTCAGGTATGAGCAGTTCTTC.

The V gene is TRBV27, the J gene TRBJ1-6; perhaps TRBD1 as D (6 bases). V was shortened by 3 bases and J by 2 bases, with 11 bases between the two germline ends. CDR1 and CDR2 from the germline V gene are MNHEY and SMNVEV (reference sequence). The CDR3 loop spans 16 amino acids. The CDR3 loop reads CASSFGPGAYNSPLHF. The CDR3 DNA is TGTGCCAGCAGTTTTGGGCCAGGGGCCTATAATTCACCCCTCCACTTT.

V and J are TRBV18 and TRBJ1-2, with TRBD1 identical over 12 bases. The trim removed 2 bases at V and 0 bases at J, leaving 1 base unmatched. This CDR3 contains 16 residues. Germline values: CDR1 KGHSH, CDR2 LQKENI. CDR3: CASSPGTGGANYGYTF. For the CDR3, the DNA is TGTGCCAGCTCACCAGGGACAGGGGGCGCTAACTATGGCTACACCTTC.

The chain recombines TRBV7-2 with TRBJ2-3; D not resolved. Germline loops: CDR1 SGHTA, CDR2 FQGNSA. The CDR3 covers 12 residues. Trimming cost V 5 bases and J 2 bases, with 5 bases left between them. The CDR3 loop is CASSAYTDTQYF. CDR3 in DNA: TGTGCCAGCAGCGCATACACAGATACGCAGTATTTT.

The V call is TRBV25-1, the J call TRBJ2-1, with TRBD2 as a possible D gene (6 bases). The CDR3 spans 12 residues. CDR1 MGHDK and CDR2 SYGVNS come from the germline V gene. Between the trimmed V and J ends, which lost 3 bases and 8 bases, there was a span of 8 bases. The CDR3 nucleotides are TGTGCCAGCAGTGAGGGGGGTCATGAGCAGTTCTTC. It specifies CASSEGGHEQFF.

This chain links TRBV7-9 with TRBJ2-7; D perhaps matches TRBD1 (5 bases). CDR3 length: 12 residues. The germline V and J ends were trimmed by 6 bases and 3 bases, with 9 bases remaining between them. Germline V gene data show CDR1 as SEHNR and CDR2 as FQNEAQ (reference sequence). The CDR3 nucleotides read TGTGCCAGCAGTACCGACAGCTACGAGCAGTACTTC. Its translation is CASSTDSYEQYF.

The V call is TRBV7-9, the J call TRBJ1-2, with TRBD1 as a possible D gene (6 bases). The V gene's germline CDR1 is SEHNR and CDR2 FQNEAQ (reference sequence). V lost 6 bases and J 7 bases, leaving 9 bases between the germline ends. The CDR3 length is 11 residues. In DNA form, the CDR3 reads TGTGCCAGCAGAAGGGGGGCTGGCTACACCTTC. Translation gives CASRRGAGYTF.